The sequence of this T cell receptor beta chain was determined in a study of blood T cell repertoires in COVID-19. Study as a whole: T cells, B-cell-depleted T cells, or PBMCs provided the cDNA or gDNA that served as material.

The CDR3 sequence is 17 residues long. Germline CDR1 reads ENHRY; CDR2 reads SYGVKD. The ends were cut back, 0 bases at V and 4 bases at J, with 18 bases in the middle. The table came from immunoSEQ multiplex PCR; TCRdb's copy has only in-frame clones and leaves some out. The table shows roughly 120,000 clones, with 90% occurring only once. The rearrangement joins TRBV10-3 to TRBJ1-2, with D unclear. The receptor was isolated from a human donor with active COVID-19. The donor label of this sample is uncertain. The sequencing input was peripheral blood. The CDR3 protein is CAISESGRVSGLYGYTF. CDR3 sequence (DNA): TGTGCCATCAGTGAGTCGGGGAGGGTTTCAGGTCTCTATGGCTACACCTTC.